These 30 T cell receptor beta chains were sequenced from one sample in a study of early T cells in non-severe SARS-CoV-2 infection. MiXCR was run by TCRdb on the 5' RACE reads, yielding one entry per CDR3 protein. The sample consists of about 56,000 distinct CDR3 sequences, about 15% of them appearing once. The source was whole blood, collected at baseline. These receptors came from an adult who was a healthcare worker with PCR-confirmed SARS-CoV-2 infection or an uninfected control (not recorded which).

This clonotype was observed a few times. The gene calls are TRBV20-1 and TRBJ2-3, with TRBD2 matching over 12 bases. This CDR3 is 14 amino acids long. The trim removed 5 bases at V and 6 bases at J, leaving 6 bases unmatched. The V gene's germline CDR1 is DFQATT and CDR2 SNEGSKA (reference sequence). The CDR3 sequence is CSALTSGRSDTQYF. CDR3 coding DNA: TGCAGTGCTTTGACTAGCGGGAGATCCGATACGCAGTATTTT.

Here the CDR3 reads CASSILGTASTDTQYF. The CDR3 nucleotides read TGTGCCAGTAGTATTCTTGGGACAGCAAGCACAGATACGCAGTATTTT. The chain employs TRBV19 and TRBJ2-3, with 7 bases lining up with TRBD1. V was clipped by 3 bases and J by 0 bases; unmatched bases: 6. The CDR3 is 16 amino acids. CDR1 is LNHDA and CDR2 is SQIVND in the germline V gene (reference sequence). Full variable domain (rest looked up from reference TRBV19 and TRBJ2-3): DGGITQSPKYLFRKEGQNVTLSCEQNLNHDAMYWYRQDPGQGLRLIYYSQIVNDFQKGDIAEGYSVSREKKESFPLTVTSAQKNPTAFYLCASSILGTASTDTQYFGPGTRLTVL.

At least ten counts were recorded for this clonotype. The chain recombines TRBV29-1 with TRBJ1-1; perhaps TRBD1 as D (5 bases). The length of the CDR3 is 12 residues. V lost 6 bases, J lost 4 bases, and 12 bases lay in between. Germline V gene sequence: CDR1 SQVTM, CDR2 ANQGSEA. The CDR3 DNA is TGCAGCGTGGTGGGGGAAATCACTGAAGCTTTCTTT. Its protein is CSVVGEITEAFF. The whole variable domain, remainder taken from reference TRBV29-1 and TRBJ1-1, is SAVISQKPSRDICQRGTSLTIQCQVDSQVTMMFWYRQQPGQSLTLIATANQGSEATYESGFVIDKFPISRPNLTFSTLTVSNMSPEDSSIYLCSVVGEITEAFFGQGTRLTVV.

The rearrangement joins TRBV27 to TRBJ2-7; TRBD1 is a possible D gene (6 bases). The V gene's germline CDR1 is MNHEY and CDR2 SMNVEV (reference sequence). The CDR3 sequence is 14 residues long. V lost 6 bases to trimming and J lost 2 bases, with 14 bases between them. The CDR3 region has the DNA TGTGCCAGCAGCGGACAGACCACCGCCTACGAGCAGTACTTC. This gives the protein CASSGQTTAYEQYF.

This rearrangement joins TRBV5-1 to TRBJ1-1; D is undetermined. V was cut by 1 base and J by 1 base, with 14 bases left in between. This CDR3 contains 16 residues. Germline-derived CDR1 and CDR2 are SGHRS and YFSETQ. CDR3 loop: CASSLRAGRGNTEAFF. In nucleotides, the CDR3 is TGCGCCAGCAGCTTGAGGGCGGGCAGAGGGAACACTGAAGCTTTCTTT.

The chain carries TRBV5-6 and TRBJ2-3; no clear D. The V gene's germline CDR1 is SGHDT and CDR2 YYEEEE. This CDR3 region has 15 residues. The ends were cut back, 3 bases at V and 0 bases at J, with 11 bases in the middle. The CDR3: CASSSDPDSTDTQYF. The DNA of the CDR3 is TGTGCCAGCAGCTCCGACCCCGACAGCACAGATACGCAGTATTTT. Supplemented by reference TRBV5-6 and TRBJ2-3, the full variable domain reads DAGVTQSPTHLIKTRGQQVTLRCSPKSGHDTVSWYQQALGQGPQFIFQYYEEEERQRGNFPDRFSGHQFPNYSSELNVNALLLGDSALYLCASSSDPDSTDTQYFGPGTRLTVL.

V and J are TRBV28 and TRBJ2-5; the D is unclear. Germline CDR1 reads MDHEN; CDR2 reads SYDVKM. V dropped 4 bases and J dropped 2 bases, with 11 bases sitting between them. The CDR3 has 14 amino acids. The CDR3 DNA is TGTGCCAGCAGTTCTTGGGTCAAACAAGAGACCCAGTACTTC. Its translation: CASSSWVKQETQYF. The variable domain in full, completed from reference TRBV28 and TRBJ2-5, reads DVKVTQSSRYLVKRTGEKVFLECVQDMDHENMFWYRQDPGLGLRLIYFSYDVKMKEKGDIPEGYSVSREKKERFSLILESASTNQTSMYLCASSSWVKQETQYFGPGTRLLVL.

Many counts were recorded for this clonotype. CDR3 residues: CASSLQGDQPQHF. Written as DNA, the CDR3 is TGTGCCAGCAGCTTACAGGGGGACCAGCCCCAGCATTTT. The chain has TRBV7-2 and TRBJ1-5; 7 nucleotides agree with TRBD1. Germline V gene sequence: CDR1 SGHTA, CDR2 FQGNSA. The CDR3 length is 13 residues. The V gene end was trimmed by 2 bases and the J gene end by 7 bases; junction bases not matched to a gene: 2.

This clonotype was seen ten or more times. The chain carries TRBV19 and TRBJ2-6; D may match TRBD1 or TRBD2 (5 bases each). The germline V and J ends were trimmed by 9 bases and 0 bases, with 15 bases remaining between them. Germline assignment: CDR1 LNHDA and CDR2 SQIVND (reference sequence). The CDR3 spans 16 residues. The CDR3 spells CASTRGRPSGANVLTF. CDR3 nucleotide sequence: TGTGCCAGCACCCGGGGACGTCCCTCTGGGGCCAACGTCCTGACTTTC.

The chain links TRBV11-2 to TRBJ2-7, with D possibly called TRBD1 or TRBD2 (5 bases each). V was shortened by 2 bases and J by 4 bases, with 18 bases between the two germline ends. The CDR3 spans 16 residues. Germline V gives CDR1 SGHAT, CDR2 FQNNGV. CDR3 protein: CASSLSHWDGCYEQYF. CDR3 in DNA: TGTGCCAGCAGCTTATCCCATTGGGACGGATGTTACGAGCAGTACTTC.

The chain employs TRBV29-1 and TRBJ1-3; the D is unclear. The germline gives CDR1 SQVTM, CDR2 ANQGSEA. Trimming pared 7 bases from V and 1 base from J, leaving 14 bases between. The CDR3 totals 14 residues. The DNA for the CDR3 is TGCAGCGGTATGACGGATCATTCTGGAAACACCATATATTTT. Translated: CSGMTDHSGNTIYF.

Judged by abundance, this clonotype is medium-sized. The V call is TRBV28, the J call TRBJ1-4; D uncertain. V shed 5 bases and J shed 6 bases, with 7 bases lying between them. Germline CDR1 reads MDHEN; CDR2 reads SYDVKM. The CDR3 extends over 12 amino acids. The CDR3 reads CASSLPHEKLFF. CDR3 DNA: TGTGCCAGCAGTCTACCCCATGAAAAACTGTTTTTT.

This clonotype was recorded many times. This rearrangement joins TRBV9 to TRBJ2-2; D gene uncertain. The CDR3 consists of 17 residues. Germline-derived CDR1 and CDR2 are SGDLS and YYNGEE. Trimming removed 0 bases at V and 5 bases at J, with 17 bases between. The CDR3 sequence is CASSVAPFSLVTGELFF. In nucleotides, the CDR3 is TGTGCCAGCAGCGTAGCCCCCTTTAGCTTAGTGACCGGGGAGCTGTTTTTT.

In DNA, the CDR3 is TGTGCCAGCAGTTACGGAGTAGCCTTCTACAATGAGCAGTTCTTC. Translated: CASSYGVAFYNEQFF. The J gene is TRBJ2-1, the V gene TRBV6-5; unclear D gene. Trimming took 2 bases from V and 3 from J, leaving 11 bases between them. The CDR3 contains 15 residues. CDR1 and CDR2 from the germline V gene are MNHEY and SVGAGI.

The chain couples TRBV6-5 to TRBJ1-1, with a tentative D call TRBD1 (5 bases). The germline V gene has CDR1 MNHEY and CDR2 SVGAGI. V shed 6 bases and J shed 4 bases, with 18 bases lying between them. This CDR3 comprises 15 residues. The CDR3 sequence is CASSHRQFWGTEAFF. In DNA, the CDR3 is TGTGCCAGCAGCCACCGACAGTTTTGGGGCACTGAAGCTTTCTTT.

V gene TRBV25-1 combines with J gene TRBJ1-5; maybe TRBD1 (5 bases). Looked up from germline, CDR1 is MGHDK and CDR2 is SYGVNS. The V and J ends lost 2 bases and 3 bases respectively, with 14 bases between them. The CDR3 has 16 amino acids. CDR3 in amino acids: CASSEVGQDLNQPQHF. The CDR3 DNA reads as TGTGCCAGCAGTGAAGTAGGACAAGACCTCAATCAGCCCCAGCATTTT.

In its sample, this clonotype was seen many times. The V and J genes are TRBV19 and TRBJ1-2; D may be TRBD1 (5 bases). Germline loops: CDR1 LNHDA, CDR2 SQIVND (reference sequence). Trimming removed 5 bases from V and 0 bases from J, with 10 bases in between. The CDR3 is made up of 14 amino acids. The CDR3 DNA is TGTGCCAGTAGTTATTGGGGGTCTAACTATGGCTACACCTTC. This encodes CASSYWGSNYGYTF.

This clonotype showed up just a few times. This chain connects TRBV12-3 or TRBV12-4 to TRBJ1-1; tentative D call: TRBD1 (6 bases). V was cut by 1 base and J by 5 bases, with 8 bases left in between. The CDR3 loop spans 13 amino acids. The CDR3 DNA follows: TGTGCCAGCAGTTTAGGGACAGTAACTGAAGCTTTCTTT. It is translated as CASSLGTVTEAFF.

This clonotype was seen a handful of times. V is TRBV5-4 and J is TRBJ2-2; D might be TRBD1 (6 bases). The germline V gene has CDR1 SGHNT and CDR2 YYREEE (reference sequence). This CDR3 region has 15 residues. Trimming took off 5 bases at V and 6 bases at J, with 17 bases between the two ends. The CDR3 nucleotides read TGTGCCAGCAGGCCAGGCCAGACAGGTCCCGGGGAGCTGTTTTTT. This sequence encodes CASRPGQTGPGELFF.

J is TRBJ2-1 and V is TRBV5-6; D may correspond to TRBD1 or TRBD2 (6 bases each). V shed 4 bases and J shed 8 bases, with 16 bases lying between them. CDR3 length equals 14 residues. Per germline, CDR1 SGHDT and CDR2 YYEEEE. The DNA for the CDR3 is TGTGCCAGCAGCCCTATCTCGGGGGCCCATGAGCAGTTCTTC. Amino acid sequence: CASSPISGAHEQFF. The full variable domain, in which reference TRBV5-6 and TRBJ2-1 provide the parts outside the CDR3, is DAGVTQSPTHLIKTRGQQVTLRCSPKSGHDTVSWYQQALGQGPQFIFQYYEEEERQRGNFPDRFSGHQFPNYSSELNVNALLLGDSALYLCASSPISGAHEQFFGPGTRLTVL.

The V and J genes are TRBV9 and TRBJ1-1; a weak D match, TRBD1 (5 bases). Trimming cost V 0 bases and J 3 bases, with 12 bases left between them. This CDR3 contains 15 residues. Germline V CDR1 and CDR2: SGDLS, YYNGEE. The CDR3 region has the DNA TGTGCCAGCAGCGTAGATGGGACGCCACACACTGAAGCTTTCTTT. This sequence encodes CASSVDGTPHTEAFF.

The rearrangement uses TRBV11-2 and TRBJ2-5; TRBD2 is a possible D gene (5 bases). Germline CDR1 is SGHAT and CDR2 is FQNNGV. The CDR3 has 13 residues. V was shortened by 10 bases and J by 4 bases, with 16 bases between the two germline ends. CDR3 sequence (DNA): TGTGCCACCGCGAACGTAGCGTCAGAGACCCAGTACTTC. Protein product: CATANVASETQYF.

The V gene is TRBV10-2, the J gene TRBJ2-2; maybe TRBD2 (5 bases). The CDR3 contains 12 residues. V lost 8 bases and J 2 bases, leaving 6 bases between the germline ends. Germline V gives CDR1 WSHSY, CDR2 SAAADI. CDR3 nucleotides: TGCGCCAGCGAGGGAAACACCGGGGAGCTGTTTTTT. Its translation is CASEGNTGELFF.

The rearrangement joins TRBV9 to TRBJ2-1; D may be TRBD2 (5 bases). Trimming took off 0 bases at V and 4 bases at J, with 11 bases between the two ends. Germline V gene data show CDR1 as SGDLS and CDR2 as YYNGEE. CDR3 length equals 15 residues. CDR3 sequence: CASSVGSGKYNEQFF. DNA for the CDR3: TGTGCCAGCAGCGTAGGTTCGGGGAAGTACAATGAGCAGTTCTTC.

This clonotype has at least ten counts. The CDR3 DNA reads as TGTGCCAGCAGCTTGGCGATTCAAGAGACCCAGTACTTC. This gives the protein CASSLAIQETQYF. The V and J genes are TRBV5-6 and TRBJ2-5, with D unresolved. The CDR3 runs 13 residues. V was clipped by 0 bases and J by 2 bases, with 5 bases between them. The V gene's germline CDR1 is SGHDT and CDR2 YYEEEE.

This clonotype has only a few counts. The rearrangement joins TRBV19 to TRBJ2-3; no definite D call. V was pared by 3 bases and J by 6 bases, with 10 bases between. The CDR3 has 13 amino acids. Germline CDR1 is LNHDA and CDR2 is SQIVND (reference sequence). The CDR3 reads CASSIGSLDTQYF. In nucleotides, the CDR3 is TGTGCCAGTAGTATTGGCAGCTTGGATACGCAGTATTTT.

There are a few counts of this clonotype. The chain is built from TRBV20-1 and TRBJ1-2, with D unclear. Per germline, CDR1 DFQATT and CDR2 SNEGSKA (reference sequence). V was clipped by 6 bases and J by 2 bases, with 4 bases between them. The CDR3 length is 10 residues. CDR3 sequence: CSADNYGYTF. CDR3 coding DNA: TGCAGTGCCGACAACTATGGCTACACCTTC.

Details on this clonotype: Just one base apart from a much larger clone, this may be a read error. The chain is built from TRBV5-4 and TRBJ2-4; D gene uncertain. The CDR3 is made up of 16 amino acids. V was pared by 0 bases and J by 7 bases, with 17 bases between. Germline CDR1 SGHNT, CDR2 YYREEE (reference sequence). The CDR3 DNA follows: TGTGCCAGCAGCTTGGCCGTTTGGAGCCTCACGAACATTCAGTACTTC. Translating gives CASSLAVWSLTNIQYF.

Only one count was recorded for this clonotype. The chain is built from TRBV20-1 and TRBJ2-7; D ambiguous. Germline-derived CDR1 and CDR2 are DFQATT and SNEGSKA (reference sequence). Trimming left V 0 bases short and J 2 bases short, with 8 bases between. The CDR3 extends over 13 amino acids. The CDR3 nucleotides are TGCAGTGCTAGAGAGGACGGTCCCTACGAGCAGTACTTC. The encoded protein is CSAREDGPYEQYF.

V gene TRBV28 combines with J gene TRBJ2-3; 8 nucleotides line up with TRBD2. The trim removed 5 bases at V and 2 bases at J, leaving 9 bases unmatched. This CDR3 spans 16 amino acids. Germline lookup yields CDR1 MDHEN and CDR2 SYDVKM. CDR3 region: CASSGRTSLSTDTQYF. In DNA, the CDR3 is TGTGCCAGCAGTGGTCGGACTAGCTTATCCACAGATACGCAGTATTTT.